Each of the 12 T cell receptor beta chains below was sequenced from the same sample in a study of T cell changes during pregnancy in multiple sclerosis. The protocol was immunoSEQ multiplex PCR, while the TCRdb copy is restricted to in-frame clones and leaves out a portion. The sample consists of about 40,000 clones, around 90% of them appearing once. The input for sequencing was peripheral blood, taken in the first trimester of pregnancy. These receptors were obtained from a female donor in good health, enrolled as a control in a pregnancy study.

The V gene is TRBV28, the J gene TRBJ2-3; TRBD2 aligns across 9 bases. The CDR3 consists of 15 residues. V shed 5 bases, J shed 2 bases, and the junction held 5 bases outside the gene matches. CDR1 is MDHEN and CDR2 is SYDVKM in the germline V gene. The CDR3 protein is CASSLGTSTTDTQYF. CDR3 in DNA: TGTGCCAGCAGTCTCGGGACTAGCACCACAGATACGCAGTATTTT.

As regards this clone: One junction end does not reproduce the germline sequence, and a read error may be involved. The chain employs TRBV6-5 and TRBJ2-7, with D hard to call. Germline lookup yields CDR1 MNHEY and CDR2 SVGAGI. This CDR3 contains 14 residues. CDR3 amino acids: CAGRPTRDSYEQYF. CDR3 in DNA: TGTGCCGGCAGGCCGACACGCGACTCCTACGAGCAGTACTTC.

J is TRBJ2-3 and V is TRBV11-3; D unresolved. V lost 1 base to trimming and J lost 3 bases, with 5 bases between them. The germline V gene encodes CDR1 SGHNT and CDR2 YENEEA. The CDR3 is made up of 13 amino acids. The CDR3 here is CASSLVPTDTQYF. The CDR3 DNA follows: TGTGCCAGCAGCTTAGTTCCAACAGATACGCAGTATTTT. Variable domain in full (rest from reference TRBV11-3 and TRBJ2-3): EAGVVQSPRYKIIEKKQPVAFWCNPISGHNTLYWYLQNLGQGPELLIRYENEEAVDDSQLPKDRFSAERLKGVDSTLKIQPAELGDSAVYLCASSLVPTDTQYFGPGTRLTVL.

The V and J genes are TRBV5-8 and TRBJ2-2, with TRBD2 matching 7 bases. Germline loops: CDR1 SGHTS, CDR2 YDEGEE. Trimming at V came to 0 bases and at J to 1 base, leaving 3 bases not matched to a gene. This CDR3 comprises 16 residues. The CDR3 nucleotides read TGTGCCAGCAGCTTGGCGGGGGGACTGAACACCGGGGAGCTGTTTTTT. It translates to CASSLAGGLNTGELFF.

The gene calls are TRBV29-1 and TRBJ1-5; D is possibly TRBD1 (5 bases). CDR1 is SQVTM and CDR2 is ANQGSEA in the germline V gene. With 4 bases removed from V and 2 bases from J, the gap between germline ends came to 9 bases. This CDR3 has 13 residues. In nucleotides, the CDR3 is TGCAGCGTTGGACCGGGGGGCAATCAGCCCCAGCATTTT. This translates into CSVGPGGNQPQHF.

The chain links TRBV6-4 to TRBJ2-3; 10 bases line up with TRBD2. CDR1 and CDR2 from the germline V gene are MRHNA and SNTAGT. Trimming removed 4 bases from V and 0 bases from J; junction bases left unmatched: 4. The CDR3 sequence is 16 residues long. The CDR3 region has the DNA TGTGCCAGCAGTGCCAGCGGGGGGGATAGCACAGATACGCAGTATTTT. Protein sequence: CASSASGGDSTDTQYF.

The chain joins TRBV25-1 to TRBJ2-5, with 14 bases aligning to TRBD2. CDR1 is MGHDK, CDR2 SYGVNS, per germline. The CDR3 consists of 17 residues. J gave up 4 bases and V 7 bases, and 11 bases lay outside the gene matches. The DNA of the CDR3 is TGTGCCAGCACCTCCCCCCGACTAGCGGGAGGGCGAGAGACCCAGTACTTC. It encodes CASTSPRLAGGRETQYF.

The rearrangement joins TRBV28 to TRBJ2-2, with a possible D match to TRBD1 (6 bases). Per germline, CDR1 MDHEN and CDR2 SYDVKM. The CDR3 has 15 amino acids. Trimming left V 6 bases short and J 7 bases short, with 18 bases between. DNA of the CDR3: TGTGCCAGCAGCTTCTCTACAGGGCTCGGCGGGGAGCTGTTTTTT. Amino acids: CASSFSTGLGGELFF.

J is TRBJ2-2 and V is TRBV29-1; the D gene is possibly TRBD2 (7 bases). Germline-derived CDR1 and CDR2 are SQVTM and ANQGSEA. The V end lost 3 bases, the J end lost 3 bases, and 11 bases lay between the germline ends. The CDR3 spans 14 residues. CDR3 in DNA: TGCAGCGTTGATCGGGGGGCGGACACCGGGGAGCTGTTTTTT. It codes for CSVDRGADTGELFF.

The chain employs TRBV29-1 and TRBJ2-5; 7 bases are shared with TRBD1. With the DNA end fitting TRBJ2-7 better, the J assignment may be wrong. This CDR3 is built from 14 residues. CDR1 and CDR2 from the germline V gene are SQVTM and ANQGSEA. The CDR3 region has the DNA TGCAGCGTTGAATCATGGGACAGCTCCTACGAGCAGTACTTC. This codes for CSVESWDSSYEQYF.

The V gene is TRBV7-6, the J gene TRBJ2-1, with 10 bases identical to TRBD1. Germline-derived CDR1 and CDR2 are SGHVS and FNYEAQ. The V gene end was trimmed by 4 bases and the J gene end by 4 bases; junction bases not matched to a gene: 4. There are 15 residues in the CDR3. CDR3 coding DNA: TGTGCCAGCAGCTCTCGACAGGGGGCATACAATGAGCAGTTCTTC. Translating gives CASSSRQGAYNEQFF.

The table lists this clone with a count of one. The chain carries TRBV10-3 and TRBJ2-7, with a possible D match to TRBD1 (5 bases). The germline gives CDR1 ENHRY, CDR2 SYGVKD. The CDR3 length is 12 residues. The V and J ends lost 4 bases and 5 bases respectively, with 9 bases between them. CDR3 loop: CAISGTRDEQYF. DNA for the CDR3: TGTGCCATCAGTGGGACCAGGGACGAGCAGTACTTC.